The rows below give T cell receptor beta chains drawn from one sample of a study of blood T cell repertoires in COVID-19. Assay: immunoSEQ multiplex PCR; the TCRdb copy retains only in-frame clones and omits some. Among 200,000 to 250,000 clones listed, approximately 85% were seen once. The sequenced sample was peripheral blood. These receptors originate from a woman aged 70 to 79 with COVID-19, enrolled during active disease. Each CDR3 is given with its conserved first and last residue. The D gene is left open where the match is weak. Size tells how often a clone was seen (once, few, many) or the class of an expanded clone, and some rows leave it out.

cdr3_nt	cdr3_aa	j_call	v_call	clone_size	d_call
TGTGCCAGCAGTAACGACAGGGGGTCAGCAGATACGCAGTATTTT	CASSNDRGSADTQYF	TRBJ2-3	TRBV6-5	.	TRBD1
TGTGCCAGCAGCTCAGACAGACTGGGTGAAAAACTGTTTTTT	CASSSDRLGEKLFF	TRBJ1-4	TRBV11-2	.	.
TGTGCCAGCAGTGACCACCGGGCCCTAGCGGGAGTAGGAGAGACCCAGTACTTC	CASSDHRALAGVGETQYF	TRBJ2-5	TRBV27	.	TRBD2
TGTGCCAGCAGCAAATTTATGACAGGAAAAACTAATGAAAAACTGTTTTTT	CASSKFMTGKTNEKLFF	TRBJ1-4	TRBV21-1	.	.
TGTGCCAGCAGTACTAGCGGGAGAGTCTCAGATACGCAGTATTTT	CASSTSGRVSDTQYF	TRBJ2-3	TRBV6-2/TRBV6-3	.	TRBD2
TGTGCCAGCAGTCGCAGGTCGGCCTACGAGCAGTACTTC	CASSRRSAYEQYF	TRBJ2-7	TRBV6-2/TRBV6-3	.	.
TGTGCCAGCAGCTTGGAGAACTCGCGCGGCTACACCTTC	CASSLENSRGYTF	TRBJ1-2	TRBV5-5	.	.
TGTGCCAGTAGTATCAAGAGGGCTAGCGGGATGAATGAGCAGTTCTTC	CASSIKRASGMNEQFF	TRBJ2-1	TRBV19	once	TRBD2
TGTGCCAGCAGTCTAAAGGGGGTCCGAAATCAGCCCCAGCATTTT	CASSLKGVRNQPQHF	TRBJ1-5	TRBV6-5	.	.
TGTGCCAGCAGTGATCCGGGACTAGCCAACGAGCAGTACTTC	CASSDPGLANEQYF	TRBJ2-7	TRBV27	many	TRBD2
TGCGCCAGCAGCACTGACAGGGCCACTGAAGCTTTCTTT	CASSTDRATEAFF	TRBJ1-1	TRBV4-3	.	TRBD1
TGTGCCAGTAACCCCAGCCCGGGTCAGCGAGGGGAAAAACTGTTTTTT	CASNPSPGQRGEKLFF	TRBJ1-4	TRBV19	.	.
TGTGCCAGCTCACCACCGGGACACCTCTACGAGCAGTACTTC	CASSPPGHLYEQYF	TRBJ2-7	TRBV18	.	.
TGTGCCAGCTCACGGGGCCCTGGAAACACCATATATTTT	CASSRGPGNTIYF	TRBJ1-3	TRBV18	.	.
TGTGCCAGCTCCCCAGTTAGAGCAGGGTTAGCCAAAAACATTCAGTACTTC	CASSPVRAGLAKNIQYF	TRBJ2-4	TRBV18	.	.
TGTGCCAGCAGACCCGACTCCTACTACGAGCAGTACTTC	CASRPDSYYEQYF	TRBJ2-7	TRBV12-3/TRBV12-4	.	.
TGTGCCAGCAGTTTTCAGGCAGGGGGAAATTCACCCCTCCACTTT	CASSFQAGGNSPLHF	TRBJ1-6	TRBV27	.	TRBD1
TGTGCCAGCAGTTACCAGGGGGTTAAGCACGGGGAGCTGTTTTTT	CASSYQGVKHGELFF	TRBJ2-2	TRBV6-5	.	TRBD1
TGTGCCAGCAGTTACGCTAGCGGGAGAGGGTACGAGCAGTACTTC	CASSYASGRGYEQYF	TRBJ2-7	TRBV6-5	.	TRBD2
TGTGCCAGCAGCCAGTCTTGGGGACAGGGAATATATAGCAATCAGCCCCAGCATTTT	CASSQSWGQGIYSNQPQHF	TRBJ1-5	TRBV3-1/TRBV3-2	.	TRBD1
TGTGCCTGGAGTGGGTCGGGGAGCCCCTTCTACGAGCAGTACTTC	CAWSGSGSPFYEQYF	TRBJ2-7	TRBV30	once	.
TGTGCCAGCAGCCGCGCCGGGAGAACCGGGGAGCTGTTTTTT	CASSRAGRTGELFF	TRBJ2-2	TRBV7-2	.	.
TGTGCCAGTAGTGTGGGGCGAGCTGACACTGAAGCTTTCTTT	CASSVGRADTEAFF	TRBJ1-1	TRBV19	.	.
TGTGCCAGTAGTATAGCTGCTAGCGGGGGGGCCCACGAGCAGTACTTC	CASSIAASGGAHEQYF	TRBJ2-7	TRBV19	.	TRBD2
TGTGCCAGCAGTGGAGGGAGGGGAACTGAAGCTTTCTTT	CASSGGRGTEAFF	TRBJ1-1	TRBV7-2	.	.
TGCAGCGTTGAGCGGGTTAACACTGAAGCTTTCTTT	CSVERVNTEAFF	TRBJ1-1	TRBV29-1	.	.
TGTGCCAGCAGCTTGGCAGGGACAGGGTCGTTCACTGAGCAGTTCTTC	CASSLAGTGSFTEQFF	TRBJ2-1	TRBV5-4	once	TRBD1
TGTGCCTGGAGGGGACAGGGGTTGGGTCAGCCCCAGCATTTT	CAWRGQGLGQPQHF	TRBJ1-5	TRBV30	few	TRBD1
TGTGCCAGTAGTATTCAACAGGCTGACAATCAGCCCCAGCATTTT	CASSIQQADNQPQHF	TRBJ1-5	TRBV19	.	.
TGTGCCAGCAGCGTGTGGACTAGCGGGAGCGCTAGCACAGATACGCAGTATTTT	CASSVWTSGSASTDTQYF	TRBJ2-3	TRBV5-4	.	TRBD2
TGTGCCAGCAGCGCTAGCGGGAGCCCCACAGATACGCAGTATTTT	CASSASGSPTDTQYF	TRBJ2-3	TRBV9	.	TRBD2
TGTGCCAGCAGTTACCTAGGGACAGGGGGTAGTACTGAAGCTTTCTTT	CASSYLGTGGSTEAFF	TRBJ1-1	TRBV6-5	.	TRBD1
TGTGCCAGCAGTTACGCGTTTGGGAACACTGAAGCTTTCTTT	CASSYAFGNTEAFF	TRBJ1-1	TRBV6-2/TRBV6-3	.	.
TGTGCCAGCTCTTCGACAGGGGTCACCTACGAGCAGTACTTC	CASSSTGVTYEQYF	TRBJ2-7	TRBV18	.	TRBD1
TGTGCCAGCAGCTTAGCAGGGGGCCTCACAGATACGCAGTATTTT	CASSLAGGLTDTQYF	TRBJ2-3	TRBV11-3	.	TRBD1
TGTGCCAGCAGCCAAGGAAGCCCCGGGAGGTATGGCTACACCTTC	CASSQGSPGRYGYTF	TRBJ1-2	TRBV3-1/TRBV3-2	.	.
TGTGCCAGCAGCCCAGGGCGCTCGAACACTGAAGCTTTCTTT	CASSPGRSNTEAFF	TRBJ1-1	TRBV7-3	.	.
TGCAGCGTCGAGCCGGGGGGAGGGCCGAAGACCCAGTACTTC	CSVEPGGGPKTQYF	TRBJ2-5	TRBV29-1	.	TRBD2
TGTGCCAGCAGCTTAGACAGGGGATATGGCTACACCTTC	CASSLDRGYGYTF	TRBJ1-2	TRBV7-4	.	TRBD1